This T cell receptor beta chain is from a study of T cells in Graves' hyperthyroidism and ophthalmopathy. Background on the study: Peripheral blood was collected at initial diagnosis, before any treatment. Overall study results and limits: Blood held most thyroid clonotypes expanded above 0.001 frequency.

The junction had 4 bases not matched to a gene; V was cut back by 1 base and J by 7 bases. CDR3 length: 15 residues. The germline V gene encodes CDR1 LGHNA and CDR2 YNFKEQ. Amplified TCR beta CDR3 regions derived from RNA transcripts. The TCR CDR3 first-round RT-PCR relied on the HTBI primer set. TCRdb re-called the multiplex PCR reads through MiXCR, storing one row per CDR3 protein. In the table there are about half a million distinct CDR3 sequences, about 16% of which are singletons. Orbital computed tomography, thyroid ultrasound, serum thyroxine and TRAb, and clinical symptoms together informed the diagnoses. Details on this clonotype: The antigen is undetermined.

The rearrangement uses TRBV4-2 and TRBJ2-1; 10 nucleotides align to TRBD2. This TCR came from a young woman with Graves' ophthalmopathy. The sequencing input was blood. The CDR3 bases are TGTGCCAGCAGCCAAGTAGCGGGAGGTCGGAATGAGCAGTTCTTC. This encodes CASSQVAGGRNEQFF.